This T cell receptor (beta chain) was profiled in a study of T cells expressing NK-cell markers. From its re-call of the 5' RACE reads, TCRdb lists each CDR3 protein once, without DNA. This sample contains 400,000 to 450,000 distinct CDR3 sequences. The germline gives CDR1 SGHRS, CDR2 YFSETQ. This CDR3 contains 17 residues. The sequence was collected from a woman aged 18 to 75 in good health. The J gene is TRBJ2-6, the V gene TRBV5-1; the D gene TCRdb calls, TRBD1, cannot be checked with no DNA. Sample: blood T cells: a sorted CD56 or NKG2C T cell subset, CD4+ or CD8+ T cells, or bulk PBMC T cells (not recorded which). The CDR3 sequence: CASVSGTGPSGANVLTF.